Following are 16 T cell receptor beta chains from one sample sequenced in a study of T cells in Graves' hyperthyroidism and ophthalmopathy. Amplified TCR beta CDR3 regions came from RNA transcripts. In the first-round RT-PCR of the TCR CDR3, the HTBI primer set was used. TCRdb passed the multiplex PCR reads through MiXCR, listing each CDR3 protein once. This table holds some 400,000 distinct CDR3 sequences, roughly 14% found once. Sequenced sample: blood. These receptors all stem from a woman aged 55-75 years with Graves' hyperthyroidism.

This clonotype has just a few counts. The rearrangement uses TRBV6-1 and TRBJ2-1, with D perhaps matching TRBD2 (5 bases). The CDR3 is made up of 14 amino acids. Germline-derived CDR1 and CDR2 are MNHNS and SASEGT. The V end lost 0 bases, the J end lost 9 bases, and 12 bases lay between the germline ends. The DNA of the CDR3 is TGTGCCAGCAGTGAAGCGCCGGTGGCGGGTGAGCAGTTCTTC. It encodes CASSEAPVAGEQFF.

This clonotype occurred many times. V gene TRBV11-2 combines with J gene TRBJ1-6, with 9 bases fitting TRBD1. Germline CDR1 and CDR2: SGHAT and FQNNGV. The CDR3 has 14 residues. V lost 7 bases and J lost 9; bases outside the gene matches: 7. Written as DNA, the CDR3 is TGTGCCAGCAATTTCGGACAGGGGTTTTCACCCCTCCACTTT. This encodes CASNFGQGFSPLHF.

Many counts were recorded for this clonotype. The chain is built from TRBV7-8 and TRBJ2-7; D gene uncertain. The V end was cut by 1 base, the J end by 4 bases, with 11 bases between. Germline loops: CDR1 SGHVS, CDR2 FQNEAQ. CDR3 length: 14 residues. The CDR3 DNA sequence: TGTGCCAGCAGCTTAGGAGGACGGTCTTACGAGCAGTACTTC. Translation: CASSLGGRSYEQYF.

Many counts were recorded for this clonotype. The rearrangement links TRBV6-1 to TRBJ2-7; TRBD2 might be the D (5 bases). Germline V gene sequence: CDR1 MNHNS, CDR2 SASEGT. This CDR3 is 12 amino acids long. With 5 bases removed from V and 5 bases from J, the gap between germline ends came to 10 bases. CDR3 DNA: TGTGCCAGCAGTTTAAACGGGAACGAGCAGTACTTC. As protein: CASSLNGNEQYF.

This clonotype has only a few counts. The DNA of the CDR3 is TGTGCCAGCAGCACTAGCGGGAGAGATACGCAGTATTTT. Translation gives CASSTSGRDTQYF. This chain uses TRBV6-1 with TRBJ2-3, with 11 bases aligning to TRBD2. The CDR3 is 13 residues long. The V gene's germline CDR1 is MNHNS and CDR2 SASEGT. V shed 6 bases, J shed 5 bases, and the junction held 1 base outside the gene matches.

This chain uses TRBV11-2 with TRBJ2-3; TRBD2 matches at 7 bases. This CDR3 is built from 17 residues. The ends lost 1 base at V and 5 bases at J; junction bases unmatched: 12. CDR1 SGHAT and CDR2 FQNNGV come from the germline V gene. Here the CDR3 reads CASSLGAVGGPRDTQYF. Here the CDR3 DNA reads TGTGCCAGCAGCTTAGGAGCGGTGGGAGGGCCCAGAGATACGCAGTATTTT.

This clonotype was recorded a few times. A much more abundant neighbour one base away suggests this may be a read error. The chain employs TRBV27 and TRBJ1-1; D perhaps matches TRBD1 (6 bases). Deletions cut 10 bases from V and 0 bases from J, with 12 bases between. The CDR3 is made up of 13 amino acids. Germline assignment: CDR1 MNHEY and CDR2 SMNVEV (reference sequence). The CDR3 spells CATLGHVNTEAFF. CDR3 sequence (DNA): TGTGCCACCCTGGGACACGTGAACACTGAAGCTTTCTTT.

In its sample, this clonotype was seen many times. This chain uses TRBV12-3 or TRBV12-4 with TRBJ1-4; TRBD1 aligns across 8 bases. J gave up 8 bases and V 6 bases, and 8 bases lay outside the gene matches. The CDR3 is made up of 14 amino acids. The CDR3 region is CASSLSGGDEKLFF. In nucleotides, the CDR3 is TGTGCCAGCAGCTTATCAGGGGGCGACGAAAAACTGTTTTTT.

V is TRBV6-1 and J is TRBJ2-7, with D possibly called TRBD1 or TRBD2 (5 bases each). The CDR3 contains 14 residues. Germline-derived CDR1 and CDR2 are MNHNS and SASEGT. V was trimmed by 7 bases and J by 0 bases, leaving 13 bases between them. The CDR3 sequence: CASTWDRSSYEQYF. The CDR3 DNA reads as TGTGCCAGCACCTGGGACCGGAGCTCCTACGAGCAGTACTTC.

In its sample, this clonotype was seen many times. This chain joins TRBV3-1 and TRBJ1-2, with TRBD1 matching 9 bases. The CDR3 sequence is 15 residues long. Germline values: CDR1 LGHDT, CDR2 YNNKEL (reference sequence). V lost 3 bases to trimming and J lost 8 bases; unmatched junction nucleotides: 10. CDR3 sequence (DNA): TGTGCCAGCAGCCATTATGTGGGACAGGGCGGCGGCTACACCTTC. It translates to CASSHYVGQGGGYTF. Full variable domain (rest looked up from reference TRBV3-1 and TRBJ1-2): DTAVSQTPKYLVTQMGNDKSIKCEQNLGHDTMYWYKQDSKKFLKIMFSYNNKELIINETVPNRFSPKSPDKAHLNLHINSLELGDSAVYFCASSHYVGQGGGYTFGSGTRLTVV.

There are many counts of this clonotype. The chain carries TRBV20-1 and TRBJ2-7, with 10 positions matching TRBD2. V dropped 2 bases and J dropped 4; count of bases not matched to a gene: 5. The CDR3 covers 14 residues. Germline V gene lookup returns CDR1 DFQATT and CDR2 SNEGSKA (reference sequence). CDR3 region: CSARLAGVEYEQYF. The DNA of the CDR3 is TGCAGTGCTAGACTAGCGGGAGTCGAGTACGAGCAGTACTTC.

The genes are TRBV5-1 and TRBJ1-2; D may be TRBD1 (5 bases). V shed 3 bases and J shed 8 bases, with 14 bases lying between them. The germline CDR1 and CDR2 sequences are SGHRS and YFSETQ. CDR3 size: 13 residues. This CDR3 is CASSWGRPEGYTF. CDR3 in DNA: TGCGCCAGCAGCTGGGGCAGGCCGGAAGGCTACACCTTC.

The chain is built from TRBV7-9 and TRBJ1-1, with 7 bases matching TRBD1. Germline V gene sequence: CDR1 SEHNR, CDR2 FQNEAQ (reference sequence). Germline trimming cut 1 base from V and 0 bases from J; bases unmatched to any gene: 2. The length of the CDR3 is 15 residues. CDR3 loop: CASSLGGQMNTEAFF. The DNA for the CDR3 is TGTGCCAGCAGCTTAGGGGGACAGATGAACACTGAAGCTTTCTTT.

This clonotype was counted many times. V gene TRBV11-2 combines with J gene TRBJ2-1; 10 nucleotides line up with TRBD2. Germline-derived CDR1 and CDR2 are SGHAT and FQNNGV. CDR3 size: 16 residues. The J segment lost 9 bases and the V segment lost 1 base, leaving 9 bases of the junction unmatched. The CDR3 reads CASSLVVSSGRGEQFF. Written as DNA, the CDR3 is TGTGCCAGCAGCTTAGTAGTTTCTAGCGGGAGAGGTGAGCAGTTCTTC.

This clonotype has a count of ten or more. The chain couples TRBV11-2 to TRBJ2-7; D is unresolved. The CDR3 consists of 14 residues. V lost 6 bases and J lost 5, with 17 bases in between. CDR1 SGHAT and CDR2 FQNNGV come from the germline V gene. The CDR3 is CASRIPGRAHEQYF. In DNA, the CDR3 is TGTGCCAGCAGGATTCCGGGTAGGGCCCACGAGCAGTACTTC.

This clonotype was seen at least ten times. At one of its ends the junction is not consistent with the germline gene, which may arise from a read error. The chain has TRBV7-8 and TRBJ2-1, with D possibly being TRBD2 (6 bases). This CDR3 spans 14 amino acids. In germline, CDR1 is SGHVS, CDR2 FQNEAQ. The CDR3 DNA sequence: TGTGCCAGCAGCTTAGCCCGGGAGTACAATGGGCAGTTCTTC. Translated, it gives CASSLAREYNGQFF.